This is a list of T cell receptor beta chains from one sample in a study of T-cell memory formation after mild COVID-19. TCRdb redid the calling of the 5' RACE reads with MiXCR, one entry per CDR3 protein. The sample includes roughly 340,000 distinct CDR3 sequences, 20% to 25% of them seen just once. The sequencing input was PBMCs or a T cell subset sorted from them (not recorded which). Source of these receptors: a man aged 18 to 29 who had mild COVID-19 (a few samples of this study predate the infection). Cell type and time point are not known. Each CDR3 is given with its conserved first and last residue.

j_gene: TRBJ2-4
v_gene: TRBV5-1
CDR3aa: CASSFMEGKNIQYF

j_gene: TRBJ2-1
v_gene: TRBV15
CDR3aa: CATSRDWTEQFF

j_gene: TRBJ2-1
v_gene: TRBV20-1
CDR3aa: CSARDLAGEFDEQFF

j_gene: TRBJ1-1
v_gene: TRBV4-3
CDR3aa: CASSQVGSEFEAFF

j_gene: TRBJ1-1
v_gene: TRBV7-3
CDR3aa: CASSSGRNTEAFF

j_gene: TRBJ1-5
v_gene: TRBV7-2
CDR3aa: CASSLVGTGNNQPQHF

j_gene: TRBJ1-1
v_gene: TRBV2
CDR3aa: CASKPDTEAFF

j_gene: TRBJ2-1
v_gene: TRBV11-2
CDR3aa: CASSPWRRGGNEQFF

j_gene: TRBJ2-5
v_gene: TRBV29-1
CDR3aa: CSVHSDGETQYF

j_gene: TRBJ1-5
v_gene: TRBV20-1
CDR3aa: CSASEGAGLQPQHF

j_gene: TRBJ2-5
v_gene: TRBV6-5
CDR3aa: CASSLPGHQETQYF

j_gene: TRBJ2-5
v_gene: TRBV6-6
CDR3aa: CASSHRTGETQYF

j_gene: TRBJ2-2
v_gene: TRBV5-1
CDR3aa: CASRMEGTGELFF

j_gene: TRBJ2-3
v_gene: TRBV7-9
CDR3aa: CASSLDRTSDTQYF